This is a list of T cell receptor beta chains from one sample in a study of T cells in Graves' hyperthyroidism and ophthalmopathy. Each CDR3 protein gets one entry after TCRdb re-called the multiplex PCR reads with MiXCR. The sample contains around 620,000 distinct CDR3 sequences, about 45% of which appear only once. The sample consisted of peripheral blood or thyroid tissue (not recorded which). These receptors all stem from an adult woman with Graves' disease, either hyperthyroidism or ophthalmopathy (not recorded which). Both conserved end residues are part of each CDR3. A D gene is named only where the DNA matches it firmly. Expanded clones get a size class; other rows say once, few or many, or leave the size out.

>TRBJ2-5|.|TRBD2|TRBV20-1
TGCAGTGCTAGGTCCCCCCAGGCGACTAGCGGGGAGACCCAGTACTTC
CSARSPQATSGETQYF
>TRBJ1-2|many|TRBD1|TRBV19
TGTGCCAGTAGTATTGGACAGGCATATTCTAACTATGGCTACACCTTC
CASSIGQAYSNYGYTF
>TRBJ2-7|.|.|TRBV29-1
TGCAGCGTTGAAACTTACCTCACCGGGGAGCTGTACTTC
CSVETYLTGELYF
>TRBJ2-7|many|TRBD2|TRBV6-2/TRBV6-3
TGTGCCAGCAGTTCAACGACTAGCGGGAGGGCCTACGAGCAGTACTTC
CASSSTTSGRAYEQYF
>TRBJ1-2|many|TRBD1|TRBV7-3
TGTGCCAGCAGCTTTACAGGGGACTATGGCTACACCTTC
CASSFTGDYGYTF
>TRBJ1-3|many|.|TRBV7-9
TGTGCCAGCAGACGGGAGCGGAACACCATATATTTT
CASRRERNTIYF
>TRBJ1-2|.|.|TRBV11-1
TGTGCCAGCAGCTTAGTACCCTCCGCGGGCTACACCTTC
CASSLVPSAGYTF
>TRBJ2-7|many|TRBD2|TRBV9
TGTGCCAGCAGCTTGGGACTAGCGGGAGTGCAGTACTTC
CASSLGLAGVQYF
>TRBJ2-2|few|TRBD1|TRBV29-1
TGCAGCGTAGATACAGGGGTGTCCACCGGGGAGCTGTTTTTT
CSVDTGVSTGELFF
>TRBJ1-2|many|.|TRBV30
TGTGCCTGGACGGGAGCCTATGGCTACACCTTC
CAWTGAYGYTF
>TRBJ2-7|.|.|TRBV5-1
TGCGCCAGCAGCACATCGATAGCGGAAGAGCAGTACTTC
CASSTSIAEEQYF
>TRBJ2-5|.|.|TRBV9
TGTGCCAGCAGCGGCTCCAACACTGAAGAGACCCAGTACTTC
CASSGSNTEETQYF
>TRBJ1-5|once|TRBD1|TRBV7-2
TGTGCCAGCAGCTTAGGCGGAGGACAGGGAGGTCAGCCCCAGCATTTT
CASSLGGGQGGQPQHF
>TRBJ1-2|.|.|TRBV20-1
TGCAGTGCTTCGGACCACTATGGCTACACCTTC
CSASDHYGYTF
>TRBJ1-1|.|TRBD1|TRBV12-3/TRBV12-4
TGTGCCAGCAGTCCCCTTCAGGGGGGAAACACTGAAGCTTTCTTT
CASSPLQGGNTEAFF
>TRBJ2-7|few|TRBD1|TRBV28
TGTGCCAGCAGACCCGGGACAGGGGCGTACGAGCAGTACTTC
CASRPGTGAYEQYF
>TRBJ2-7|.|.|TRBV9
TGTGCCAGCAGCGTAGGGCGGGCGAGCAGGGGGCAGTACTTC
CASSVGRASRGQYF
>TRBJ2-2|.|.|TRBV28
TGTGCCAGCAGTCCCTACACCGGGGAGCTGTCTTTT
CASSPYTGELSF
>TRBJ1-1|once|TRBD1|TRBV20-1
TGCAGTGCTCCTTGGCGACAGGGGGCGCGAGCTTTCTTT
CSAPWRQGARAFF
>TRBJ1-1|many|.|TRBV5-5
TGTGCCAGCAGCTTGGGCGATAGAGGAATGGCGACTTTCTTT
CASSLGDRGMATFF
>TRBJ2-5|.|TRBD2|TRBV20-1
TGCAGTGCTACCCCGGGAGGGCCGTGGGAGACCCAGTACTTC
CSATPGGPWETQYF
>TRBJ1-4|many|.|TRBV2
TGTGCCAGCAGGGAATCTTCAACAACTAATGAAAAACTGTTTTTT
CASRESSTTNEKLFF
>TRBJ2-5|few|.|TRBV7-2
TGTGCCAGCAGCTCGTCAGGGCAGGAGACCCAGTACTTC
CASSSSGQETQYF
>TRBJ2-7|.|TRBD2|TRBV7-8
TGTGCCAGCAGCCGACTCTCCGGCGGGAGTTACGGGGAGCTGTACTTC
CASSRLSGGSYGELYF
>TRBJ2-2|.|.|TRBV5-1
TGCGCCAGCAGCTTCAATGGGGGAGGCACCGGGGAGCTGGTTTTT
CASSFNGGGTGELVF
>TRBJ1-3|once|.|TRBV7-2
TGTGCCAGCAGCTTAGTAGCAACCTCTGGAAACACCATATATTTT
CASSLVATSGNTIYF
>TRBJ2-7|.|TRBD1|TRBV7-2
TGTGCCAGCAGCAACCCCCTACAGGGGGCCTACGAGCAGTACTTC
CASSNPLQGAYEQYF
>TRBJ2-5|.|TRBD1|TRBV7-9
TGTGCCAGCAGCTTCACCTACGGGACAGTGGGTGAGGAAGAGACCCAGTACTTC
CASSFTYGTVGEEETQYF
>TRBJ1-5|many|TRBD1|TRBV12-3/TRBV12-4
TGTGCCAGCACCCCCAGCGGACAGGCTAATCAGCCCCAGCATTTT
CASTPSGQANQPQHF
>TRBJ1-2|.|.|TRBV20-1
TGCAGTGTCAGGACAGAGAACTATGGCTACACCTTC
CSVRTENYGYTF
>TRBJ1-4|many|TRBD1|TRBV10-3
TGTGCCATCAGTGGGGGACAGCTCGCAACTAATGAAAAACTGTTTTTT
CAISGGQLATNEKLFF
>TRBJ2-5|.|TRBD1|TRBV20-1
TGCAGCGCTAGACCACACGCGGGACAGGGTCCGAGGGAGACCCAGTACTTC
CSARPHAGQGPRETQYF
>TRBJ1-5|.|TRBD1|TRBV12-3/TRBV12-4
TGTGCCACCAGTGACCCCCGACAGGGTGCTGGGACAGGGGGTGGTCAGCCCCAGCATTTT
CATSDPRQGAGTGGGQPQHF
>TRBJ1-5|once|TRBD1|TRBV2
TGTGCCAGCCTCCCTGACAGGGGAGGCCAGCCCCAGCATTTT
CASLPDRGGQPQHF
>TRBJ1-6|once|TRBD1|TRBV7-9
TGTGCCAGCAGCTTAGGTTACTGGGACAGGGTTGATTCACCCCTCCACTTT
CASSLGYWDRVDSPLHF
>TRBJ1-5|.|.|TRBV12-3/TRBV12-4
TGTGCCAGCAGCGCCCAAGGTCCTAGCAATCAGCCCCAGCATTTT
CASSAQGPSNQPQHF
>TRBJ1-2|.|TRBD1|TRBV10-3
TGTGCCATCAGCACATACCGGGACAGGGGCGGTGGCTACACCTTC
CAISTYRDRGGGYTF
>TRBJ2-5|once|.|TRBV2
TGTGCCAGCAGTGAACAGGGGATCGGGGAGACCCAGTACTTC
CASSEQGIGETQYF
>TRBJ1-2|many|.|TRBV30
TGTGCCTGGAAAGCGGTCTTTGGCTACACCTTC
CAWKAVFGYTF
>TRBJ1-5|.|.|TRBV2
TGTGCCAGCAGTGAACAGGGGAGAGAGCCCCAGCATTTT
CASSEQGREPQHF
>TRBJ2-2|few|.|TRBV3-1
TGTGCCAGCAGCCAAGGAGCTGTTAGCACCGGGGAGCTGTTTTTT
CASSQGAVSTGELFF
>TRBJ1-1|many|TRBD1|TRBV10-3
TGTGCCATCAGTACGACAGGGACCACTGAAGCTTTCTTT
CAISTTGTTEAFF
>TRBJ2-5|many|TRBD2|TRBV4-1
TGCGCCAGCAGCCCCAGGACTAGCGGGAGGAAAGAGACCCAGTACTTC
CASSPRTSGRKETQYF
>TRBJ1-1|many|.|TRBV20-1
TGCAGTGCTAGAGTCCGGACCTGGGCTGAAGCTTTCTTT
CSARVRTWAEAFF
>TRBJ2-2|.|TRBD1|TRBV7-9
TGTGCCAGCAGCTACCTACAGGGGGACACCGGGGAGCTGTTTTTT
CASSYLQGDTGELFF
>TRBJ2-5|many|TRBD2|TRBV6-5
TGTGCCAGCAGTTACTCGAGCTCTAGCGGGAGTGTCGAGACCCAGTACTTC
CASSYSSSSGSVETQYF
>TRBJ1-1|.|.|TRBV2
TGTGCCAGCAGCCCAAATGGACGGTCGAACACTGAAGCTTTCTTT
CASSPNGRSNTEAFF
>TRBJ2-7|.|TRBD2|TRBV15
TGTGCCACCAGCGGAAAAAGAGTGGGAGGGCCTGGCGAGCAGTACTTC
CATSGKRVGGPGEQYF
>TRBJ1-1|.|.|TRBV2
TGTGCCAGCAGTGAAGCGGAGGTGACTGAAGCTTTCTTT
CASSEAEVTEAFF